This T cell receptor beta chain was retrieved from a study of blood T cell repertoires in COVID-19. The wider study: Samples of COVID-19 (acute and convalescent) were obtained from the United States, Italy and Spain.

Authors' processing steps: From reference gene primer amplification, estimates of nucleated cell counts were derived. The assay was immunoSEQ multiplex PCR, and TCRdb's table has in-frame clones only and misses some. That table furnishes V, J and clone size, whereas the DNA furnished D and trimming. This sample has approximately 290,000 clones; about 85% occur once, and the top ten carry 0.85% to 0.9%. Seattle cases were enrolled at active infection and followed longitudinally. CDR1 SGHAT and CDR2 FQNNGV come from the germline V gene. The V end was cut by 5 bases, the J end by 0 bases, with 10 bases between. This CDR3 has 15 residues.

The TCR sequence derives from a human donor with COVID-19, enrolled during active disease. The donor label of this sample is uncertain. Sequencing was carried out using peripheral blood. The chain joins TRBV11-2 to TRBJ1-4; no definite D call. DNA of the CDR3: TGTGCCAGCAGCGGAGACGGGACAACTAATGAAAAACTGTTTTTT. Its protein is CASSGDGTTNEKLFF.